These 14 T cell receptor beta chains came from one sample sequenced in a study of molecular identifiers for immune sequencing clone quantification. TCRdb re-called the PCR reads with MiXCR, one entry per CDR3 protein. Seen here are 60,000 to 70,000 distinct CDR3 sequences, around 18% observed once, and the top ten hold about 1.5%. The sample was naive CD8+ T cells from blood, with Jurkat cell RNA spiked in. The sample's subset: FACS-sorted CD8+CD4-CCR7+CD45RA+ naive T cells. Receptor source: a human donor in good health. Some libraries in this study had Jurkat cell RNA spiked in.

For this clonotype: No conserved phenylalanine or tryptophan is present at the end of the CDR3, so a read error is the likely explanation. The CDR3 region has the DNA TGTGCCAGCAGTTCTACTTACACCCTAAAACGGACAGGGTCTAATTCACCCCTCCACGTT. As protein: CASSSTYTLKRTGSNSPLHV. The genes are TRBV27 and TRBJ1-6; TRBD1 matches at 8 bases. There are 20 residues in the CDR3. After removal of 4 bases from V and 6 bases from J, the junction contained 20 bases not matched to a gene. Germline CDR1 MNHEY, CDR2 SMNVEV (reference sequence).

Many counts were recorded for this clonotype. V usage is TRBV11-2 and J usage is TRBJ2-7; TRBD1 matches at 7 bases. The CDR3 loop spans 16 amino acids. Germline V gene data show CDR1 as SGHAT and CDR2 as FQNNGV. The V gene end was trimmed by 5 bases and the J gene end by 4 bases; junction bases not matched to a gene: 14. The CDR3 sequence: CASSRITGTAHYEQYF. CDR3 nucleotide sequence: TGTGCCAGCAGCCGCATCACCGGGACAGCCCATTACGAGCAGTACTTC.

This clonotype was seen more than once but under ten times. The V gene is TRBV4-1, the J gene TRBJ1-6, with TRBD1 as a possible D gene (5 bases). The CDR3 runs 13 residues. The germline CDR1 and CDR2 sequences are MGHRA and YSYEKL. The V end was cut by 6 bases, the J end by 9 bases, with 12 bases between. The DNA of the CDR3 is TGCGCCAGCAGTCCGCTTGGGGCTTCACCCCTCCACTTT. It yields the protein CASSPLGASPLHF.

In this sample, this clonotype turned up a few times. The chain couples TRBV27 to TRBJ2-1; no reliable D call. The CDR3 totals 16 residues. CDR1 MNHEY and CDR2 SMNVEV come from the germline V gene (reference sequence). Deletions cut 2 bases from V and 0 bases from J, with 11 bases between. The CDR3 bases are TGTGCCAGCAGTTTACCCGGGCTAAGCTCCTACAATGAGCAGTTCTTC. Amino acid sequence: CASSLPGLSSYNEQFF.

This clonotype was found many times. This rearrangement joins TRBV23-1 to TRBJ1-5; weak D call: TRBD1 (5 bases). TRBV23-1 is identified as an open reading frame with a role that is uncertain. Trimming took off 11 bases at V and 6 bases at J, with 14 bases between the two ends. The CDR3 runs 12 residues. The chain's CDR3 is CAVSGGGQPQHF. The CDR3 region has the DNA TGCGCCGTTTCCGGGGGAGGTCAGCCCCAGCATTTT.

This clonotype has a count of ten or more. The chain recombines TRBV27 with TRBJ2-7, with a tentative D call TRBD2 (5 bases). CDR1 and CDR2 (germline): MNHEY, SMNVEV (reference sequence). This CDR3 contains 13 residues. The V and J ends lost 6 bases and 3 bases respectively, with 12 bases between them. The CDR3: CASSPTILYEQYF. For the CDR3, the DNA is TGTGCCAGCAGCCCGACTATACTCTACGAGCAGTACTTC.

In its sample, this clonotype was seen many times. The chain is built from TRBV4-1 and TRBJ2-7; 14 bases are a match to TRBD2. The V segment lost 4 bases and the J segment 3 bases; nucleotides outside the gene matches: 11. Germline V gene lookup returns CDR1 MGHRA and CDR2 YSYEKL. The CDR3 runs 18 residues. CDR3 loop: CASSPGPGLAGVGYEQYF. The CDR3 bases are TGCGCCAGCAGCCCGGGCCCGGGACTAGCGGGAGTGGGCTACGAGCAGTACTTC.

In its sample, this clonotype was seen once. A much larger clone differs by one base, so this may be a read error. The chain links TRBV6-6 to TRBJ1-4; D may be TRBD1 (5 bases). Germline V gene sequence: CDR1 MNHNY, CDR2 SVGAGI (reference sequence). The CDR3 runs 16 residues. V gave up 2 bases and J gave up 5 bases, with 15 bases separating them. The CDR3 sequence is CASSYKADGGNEKLFF. The CDR3, as DNA: TGTGCCAGCAGTTACAAGGCGGACGGGGGGAATGAAAAACTGTTTTTT.

This clonotype was detected ten times or more. V is TRBV4-3 and J is TRBJ2-7; a possible D gene is TRBD1 (5 bases). V was pared by 4 bases and J by 1 base, with 11 bases between. CDR3 length equals 14 residues. Germline CDR1 is LGHNA and CDR2 is YSLEER. The CDR3 reads CASSPGASSYEQYF. CDR3 nucleotides: TGCGCCAGCAGCCCTGGGGCTAGTTCCTACGAGCAGTACTTC.

This clonotype was picked up many times. J is TRBJ2-3 and V is TRBV11-1, with TRBD1 identical over 8 bases. V lost 0 bases to trimming and J lost 4 bases; unmatched junction nucleotides: 6. The CDR3 contains 16 residues. Germline V lookup: CDR1 SGHAT, CDR2 FQDESV (reference sequence). CDR3: CASSLAVTGEADTQYF. CDR3 nucleotide sequence: TGTGCCAGCAGCTTAGCAGTGACAGGGGAAGCAGATACGCAGTATTTT.

This clonotype was found many times. This chain connects TRBV5-4 to TRBJ2-5, with unresolved D. This CDR3 is built from 17 residues. Trimming removed 7 bases from V and 4 bases from J, with 26 bases in between. CDR1 SGHNT and CDR2 YYREEE come from the germline V gene (reference sequence). CDR3 protein: CASGIRNTTSWVETQYF. The CDR3 nucleotides read TGTGCCAGCGGTATTCGGAACACCACCTCCTGGGTAGAGACCCAGTACTTC.

This clonotype has a count of ten or more. The chain links TRBV9 to TRBJ2-5; D may be TRBD1 (6 bases). Germline V gene data show CDR1 as SGDLS and CDR2 as YYNGEE. This CDR3 comprises 14 residues. V lost 3 bases and J lost 3, with 12 bases in between. CDR3 sequence reads: CASSAGHREETQYF. The CDR3 nucleotides are TGTGCCAGCAGCGCTGGACACAGGGAAGAGACCCAGTACTTC.

The sample holds many counts of this clonotype. The gene calls are TRBV20-1 and TRBJ2-3, with a tentative D call TRBD2 (5 bases). From germline, CDR1 is DFQATT and CDR2 SNEGSKA (reference sequence). The CDR3 length is 14 residues. Trimming shortened V by 5 bases and J by 3 bases, and 15 bases separated the two germline ends. In nucleotides, the CDR3 is TGCAGTGCTTGTGTTACTAGTCCTACAGATACGCAGTATTTT. This translates into CSACVTSPTDTQYF.

This clonotype was seen ten or more times. The genes are TRBV3-1 and TRBJ2-3; D possibly corresponds to TRBD2 (8 bases). This CDR3 is built from 16 residues. Trimming pared 5 bases from V and 2 bases from J, leaving 17 bases between. Germline-derived CDR1 and CDR2 are LGHDT and YNNKEL (reference sequence). CDR3 in amino acids: CASSDLAGQHTDTQYF. CDR3 bases: TGTGCCAGCAGCGACTTAGCGGGACAGCACACAGATACGCAGTATTTT.